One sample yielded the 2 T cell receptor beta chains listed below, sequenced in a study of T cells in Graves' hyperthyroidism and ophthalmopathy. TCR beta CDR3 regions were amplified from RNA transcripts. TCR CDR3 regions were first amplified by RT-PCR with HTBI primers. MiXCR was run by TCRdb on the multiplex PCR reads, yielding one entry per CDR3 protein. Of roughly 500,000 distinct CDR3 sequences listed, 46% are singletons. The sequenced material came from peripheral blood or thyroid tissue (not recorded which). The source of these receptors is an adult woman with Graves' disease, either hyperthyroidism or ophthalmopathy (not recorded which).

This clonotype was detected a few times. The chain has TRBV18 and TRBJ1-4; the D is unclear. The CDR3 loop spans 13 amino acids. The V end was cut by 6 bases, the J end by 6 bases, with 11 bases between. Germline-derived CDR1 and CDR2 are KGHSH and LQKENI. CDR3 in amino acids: CASSAVWDEKLFF. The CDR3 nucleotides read TGTGCCAGCTCCGCGGTGTGGGATGAAAAACTGTTTTTT.

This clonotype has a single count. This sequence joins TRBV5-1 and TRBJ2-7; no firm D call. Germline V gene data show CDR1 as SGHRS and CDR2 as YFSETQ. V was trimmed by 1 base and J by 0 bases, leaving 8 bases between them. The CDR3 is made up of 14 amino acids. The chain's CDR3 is CASSLMGISYEQYF. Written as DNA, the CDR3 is TGCGCCAGCAGCTTGATGGGCATCTCCTACGAGCAGTACTTC.